This TCR beta chain was sequenced during a study of blood T cell repertoires in COVID-19. The CDR3 is made up of 12 amino acids. The germline V gene has CDR1 SEHNR and CDR2 FQNEAQ (reference sequence). In regard to this clone: An end of the junction differs from the germline gene, which may be a read error.

Libraries were prepared by immunoSEQ multiplex PCR; TCRdb keeps only in-frame clonotypes and omits some of them. The sample includes a few hundred thousand clones, 80% to 95% of them seen just once. This receptor was identified in a woman aged 30 to 39 with COVID-19, enrolled during active disease. The V and J genes are TRBV7-9 and TRBJ1-2; 8 nucleotides match TRBD1. The source material was peripheral blood. DNA for the CDR3: TGTGCCAGCAGCTCGGGGGACAGGTCGATCGCCTTC. It codes for CASSSGDRSIAF.